This T cell receptor (beta chain) was sequenced in a study of response to subunit inactivated influenza vaccine. About this clonotype: Its antigen is not known.

TCRdb re-called the RT-PCR reads with MiXCR, one entry per CDR3 protein. Among about 650,000 distinct CDR3 sequences listed, about 15% were seen once. CDR1 is SGHRS, CDR2 YFSETQ, per germline. V dropped 2 bases and J dropped 3; count of bases not matched to a gene: 4. The CDR3 covers 14 residues. Study conclusions and caveats: Authors suggested that a seasonal influenza vaccination recruits few new T cells each time.

The TCR originated in a man aged 50-60 years who received an inactivated influenza vaccine. Sequences were derived from PBMCs from blood, sampled 11 to 12 days after vaccination. The V and J genes are TRBV5-1 and TRBJ2-5, with TRBD1 matching 7 bases. CDR3 bases: TGCGCCAGCAGCTTCGGGACAGAGAAAGAGACCCAGTACTTC. Translated: CASSFGTEKETQYF.